This T cell receptor (beta chain) was documented in a study of shared clonotypes between healthy human individuals. Remarks on this clone: The antigen is not known.

All donors qualified as healthy HIV-negative adults and had experienced no recent acute infections or vaccinations. Germline V CDR1 and CDR2: SGHDN, FVKESK. Trimming left V 3 bases short and J 5 bases short, with 14 bases between. The length of the CDR3 is 15 residues. Regarding the study as a whole: Across subsets, estimated richness was generally greater for naive than for memory populations.

It was about 210 ng DNA, about 30,000 T cell genomes, that sorted-subset replicate PCRs used. Method: immunoSEQ multiplex PCR; TCRdb's copy keeps in-frame clones and lacks some. The data show fewer than 400,000 clones, 74% seen once. Sequences were obtained from memory CD4+ T cells sorted from blood. Subset given: CD45RA-negative fraction. The chain employs TRBV14 and TRBJ2-4, with D possibly being TRBD1 (5 bases). This receptor was identified in a man aged 25 to 40 in good health. CDR3 bases: TGTGCCAGCAGCCATTATGGGGCTGGGGAAAACATTCAGTACTTC. Amino acid sequence: CASSHYGAGENIQYF.